This TCR beta chain came from a study of cytotoxic CD8 clonotypes in ibrutinib-treated CLL. About the research overall: Treatment had run for a median about 12 months, range 6 to 36, when response samples were taken. General study findings and limits: Clonotypes that were public were uncommon, and they contracted or stayed stable on treatment. Baseline clonality, higher than in age-matched healthy donors, tracked circulating CD8+ T-cell counts.

Germline V lookup: CDR1 MNHEY, CDR2 SMNVEV (reference sequence). Trimming left V 3 bases short and J 2 bases short, with 11 bases between. The CDR3 is made up of 15 amino acids. Some clones are missing from TCRdb's copy, which holds only in-frame ones; the method was immunoSEQ multiplex PCR. The table records roughly 160,000 clones, roughly four fifths of them present only once. Genomic DNA for TCR beta libraries, around 2 micrograms, came from cryopreserved PBMCs. To note about this clone: The antigen is undetermined.

The chain links TRBV27 to TRBJ2-1; D remains unclear. The specimen was PBMCs, collected after 12 months of ibrutinib treatment. This TCR came from a human donor with chronic lymphocytic leukemia. CDR3 region: CASSFVRRAYNEQFF. The CDR3 DNA follows: TGTGCCAGCAGTTTTGTAAGACGGGCCTACAATGAGCAGTTCTTC.